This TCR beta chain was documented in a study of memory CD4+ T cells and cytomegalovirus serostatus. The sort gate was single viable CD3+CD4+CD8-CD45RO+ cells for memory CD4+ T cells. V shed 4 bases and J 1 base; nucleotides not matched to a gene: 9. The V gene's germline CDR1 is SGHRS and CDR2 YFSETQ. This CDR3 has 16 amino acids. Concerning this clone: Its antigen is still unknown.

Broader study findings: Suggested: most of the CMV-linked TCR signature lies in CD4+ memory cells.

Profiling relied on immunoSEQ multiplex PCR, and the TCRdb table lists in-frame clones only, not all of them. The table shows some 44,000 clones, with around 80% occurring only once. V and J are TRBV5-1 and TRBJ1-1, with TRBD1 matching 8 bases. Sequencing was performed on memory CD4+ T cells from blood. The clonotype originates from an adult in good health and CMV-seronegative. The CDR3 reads CASSPRGTGTNTEAFF. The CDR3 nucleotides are TGCGCCAGCAGCCCCCGTGGGACAGGAACGAACACTGAAGCTTTCTTT.